These T cell receptor beta chains were read from a single sample in a study of T cell responses to AZD1222 COVID-19 vaccine. Produced via immunoSEQ multiplex PCR; TCRdb's table is partial and in-frame only. The data hold approximately 100,000 clones, with about nine tenths observed a single time. The material sequenced was peripheral blood, taken on day 0 of AZD1222 vaccination. The origin of the receptors is an adult in good health. CDR3s include the opening cysteine and the closing phenylalanine or tryptophan. Each record gives: clone size, V gene, D gene, J gene, CDR3 protein, CDR3 DNA. The D gene is left open where the match is weak. For some rows the clone size is stated as once, few or many, or as a class when expanded; others skip it.

abundance: -
v_gene: TRBV3-1/TRBV3-2
d_gene: -
j_gene: TRBJ1-6
CDR3aa: CASSQAVGNSPLHF
CDR3nt: TGTGCCAGCAGCCAAGCTGTCGGTAATTCACCCCTCCACTTT

abundance: -
v_gene: TRBV18
d_gene: -
j_gene: TRBJ1-3
CDR3aa: CASSPSPGSGNTIYF
CDR3nt: TGTGCCAGCTCACCATCCCCGGGCTCTGGAAACACCATATATTTT

abundance: -
v_gene: TRBV11-2
d_gene: -
j_gene: TRBJ2-1
CDR3aa: CASSTSSYNEQFF
CDR3nt: TGTGCCAGCAGCACATCATCCTACAATGAGCAGTTCTTC

abundance: -
v_gene: TRBV6-5
d_gene: -
j_gene: TRBJ1-1
CDR3aa: CASSYSRGTEAFF
CDR3nt: TGTGCCAGCAGTTACTCCAGGGGCACTGAAGCTTTCTTT

abundance: -
v_gene: TRBV2
d_gene: TRBD2
j_gene: TRBJ2-1
CDR3aa: CASSELAGGPSQFF
CDR3nt: TGTGCCAGCAGTGAACTGGCGGGGGGGCCCTCGCAGTTCTTC

abundance: -
v_gene: TRBV24-1
d_gene: -
j_gene: TRBJ1-6
CDR3aa: CATSSHRDNSPLHF
CDR3nt: TGTGCCACCAGTTCCCACCGGGATAATTCACCCCTCCACTTT

abundance: -
v_gene: TRBV12-3/TRBV12-4
d_gene: -
j_gene: TRBJ2-5
CDR3aa: CASSITDQETQYF
CDR3nt: TGTGCCAGCAGTATCACAGACCAAGAGACCCAGTACTTC

abundance: -
v_gene: TRBV5-6
d_gene: -
j_gene: TRBJ1-5
CDR3aa: CASSLMSRTDQPQHF
CDR3nt: TGTGCCAGCAGCTTGATGTCGAGAACGGATCAGCCCCAGCATTTT

abundance: -
v_gene: TRBV7-6
d_gene: -
j_gene: TRBJ2-5
CDR3aa: CASSEQFLRGETQYF
CDR3nt: TGTGCCAGCAGCGAACAGTTTTTGAGGGGAGAGACCCAGTACTTC

abundance: once
v_gene: TRBV4-1
d_gene: TRBD1
j_gene: TRBJ1-2
CDR3aa: CASSQTGGYGYTF
CDR3nt: TGCGCCAGCAGCCAGACAGGGGGCTATGGCTACACCTTC

abundance: -
v_gene: TRBV5-8
d_gene: TRBD1
j_gene: TRBJ2-1
CDR3aa: CASSQIGTGCFF
CDR3nt: TGTGCCAGCAGCCAAATCGGGACAGGGTGTTTCTTC

abundance: once
v_gene: TRBV5-6
d_gene: -
j_gene: TRBJ2-3
CDR3aa: CASSWLYGGTDTQYF
CDR3nt: TGTGCCAGCAGCTGGTTGTATGGGGGCACAGATACGCAGTATTTT

abundance: -
v_gene: TRBV25-1
d_gene: -
j_gene: TRBJ1-4
CDR3aa: CASSELGRDAANEKLFF
CDR3nt: TGTGCCAGCAGTGAATTGGGAAGGGACGCGGCTAATGAAAAACTGTTTTTT

abundance: -
v_gene: TRBV19
d_gene: TRBD1
j_gene: TRBJ2-3
CDR3aa: CASSTVPGQATDTQYF
CDR3nt: TGTGCCAGTAGTACAGTCCCGGGACAGGCCACAGATACGCAGTATTTT

abundance: -
v_gene: TRBV10-2
d_gene: TRBD1
j_gene: TRBJ1-5
CDR3aa: CASSESTGKQPQHF
CDR3nt: TGCGCCAGCAGTGAGTCGACAGGGAAACAGCCCCAGCATTTT

abundance: -
v_gene: TRBV10-3
d_gene: -
j_gene: TRBJ2-2
CDR3aa: CAISESPRGGELFF
CDR3nt: TGTGCCATCAGTGAATCCCCCCGAGGCGGGGAGCTGTTTTTT

abundance: -
v_gene: TRBV19
d_gene: -
j_gene: TRBJ1-6
CDR3aa: CASSMEQVGRNSPLHF
CDR3nt: TGTGCCAGTAGTATGGAACAGGTGGGACGGAATTCACCCCTCCACTTT

abundance: -
v_gene: TRBV9
d_gene: -
j_gene: TRBJ1-1
CDR3aa: CASSVGSEAFF
CDR3nt: TGTGCCAGCAGCGTAGGGTCAGAAGCTTTCTTT

abundance: -
v_gene: TRBV30
d_gene: -
j_gene: TRBJ1-6
CDR3aa: CAWTPGESPLHF
CDR3nt: TGTGCCTGGACGCCAGGGGAATCACCCCTCCACTTT

abundance: -
v_gene: TRBV7-2
d_gene: -
j_gene: TRBJ1-1
CDR3aa: CASSQPGHNSEAFF
CDR3nt: TGTGCCAGCAGCCAACCGGGACACAACAGTGAAGCTTTCTTT

abundance: -
v_gene: TRBV7-9
d_gene: TRBD1
j_gene: TRBJ1-2
CDR3aa: CASSLAGTGGGGYTF
CDR3nt: TGTGCCAGCAGTCTTGCCGGGACAGGGGGAGGCGGCTACACCTTC

abundance: -
v_gene: TRBV28
d_gene: TRBD1
j_gene: TRBJ1-2
CDR3aa: CASRSGTAGYTF
CDR3nt: TGTGCCAGCAGATCCGGGACAGCTGGCTACACCTTC

abundance: -
v_gene: TRBV3-1/TRBV3-2
d_gene: -
j_gene: TRBJ2-5
CDR3aa: CASSQTGNQETQYF
CDR3nt: TGTGCCAGCAGCCAAACAGGAAACCAAGAGACCCAGTACTTC

abundance: -
v_gene: TRBV5-1
d_gene: -
j_gene: TRBJ2-7
CDR3aa: CASSLVPDAYEQYF
CDR3nt: TGCGCCAGCAGCTTGGTTCCGGACGCCTACGAGCAGTACTTC

abundance: -
v_gene: TRBV7-2
d_gene: -
j_gene: TRBJ1-2
CDR3aa: CASSLAAGRAYGYTF
CDR3nt: TGTGCCAGCAGCTTAGCCGCGGGCAGGGCCTATGGCTACACCTTC

abundance: -
v_gene: TRBV4-1
d_gene: TRBD1
j_gene: TRBJ2-1
CDR3aa: CASSPGQGAMYNEQFF
CDR3nt: TGCGCCAGCAGTCCGGGACAGGGGGCGATGTACAATGAGCAGTTCTTC

abundance: few
v_gene: TRBV2
d_gene: TRBD2
j_gene: TRBJ2-1
CDR3aa: CASNGGVWTLIF
CDR3nt: TGTGCCAGCAATGGGGGGGTTTGGACTCTGATCTTC

abundance: -
v_gene: TRBV2
d_gene: -
j_gene: TRBJ1-5
CDR3aa: CASRGGPDQPQHF
CDR3nt: TGTGCCTCCCGGGGGGGTCCAGATCAGCCCCAGCATTTT

abundance: -
v_gene: TRBV30
d_gene: -
j_gene: TRBJ1-3
CDR3aa: CAWSVSSGNTIYF
CDR3nt: TGTGCCTGGAGTGTATCCTCTGGAAACACCATATATTTT

abundance: -
v_gene: TRBV6-5
d_gene: -
j_gene: TRBJ2-1
CDR3aa: CASSTKPGPYNEQFF
CDR3nt: TGTGCCAGCAGCACCAAACCGGGACCATACAATGAGCAGTTCTTC

abundance: -
v_gene: TRBV11-2
d_gene: TRBD1
j_gene: TRBJ1-2
CDR3aa: CASRGTRDRESYGYTF
CDR3nt: TGTGCCAGCAGGGGCACCCGGGACAGGGAATCCTATGGCTACACCTTC

abundance: -
v_gene: TRBV4-1
d_gene: -
j_gene: TRBJ1-1
CDR3aa: CASSSRGNSGTEAFF
CDR3nt: TGCGCCAGCAGCTCTCGGGGAAATTCGGGCACTGAAGCTTTCTTT

abundance: -
v_gene: TRBV2
d_gene: -
j_gene: TRBJ2-5
CDR3aa: CASRGGTTKETQYF
CDR3nt: TGTGCCAGCAGAGGCGGGACCACTAAAGAGACCCAGTACTTC

abundance: -
v_gene: TRBV28
d_gene: -
j_gene: TRBJ2-4
CDR3aa: CASRKGSGWDIQYF
CDR3nt: TGTGCCAGCAGAAAAGGGTCGGGGTGGGACATTCAGTACTTC

abundance: -
v_gene: TRBV5-6
d_gene: TRBD1
j_gene: TRBJ1-2
CDR3aa: CATLPSWTGRYGYTF
CDR3nt: TGTGCCACCCTACCCAGTTGGACAGGACGATATGGCTACACCTTC

abundance: once
v_gene: TRBV6-1
d_gene: -
j_gene: TRBJ1-2
CDR3aa: CASSDSPGFVYGYTF
CDR3nt: TGTGCCAGCAGTGATTCACCGGGCTTTGTCTATGGCTACACCTTC

abundance: -
v_gene: TRBV24-1
d_gene: -
j_gene: TRBJ1-1
CDR3aa: CATPPHNTEAFF
CDR3nt: TGTGCCACCCCACCCCACAACACTGAAGCTTTCTTT

abundance: -
v_gene: TRBV27
d_gene: -
j_gene: TRBJ1-3
CDR3aa: CASSRTGRNSGNTIYF
CDR3nt: TGTGCCAGCAGTCGTACTGGACGGAACTCTGGAAACACCATATATTTT

abundance: -
v_gene: TRBV18
d_gene: -
j_gene: TRBJ1-5
CDR3aa: CASSGLRDGQPQHF
CDR3nt: TGTGCCAGCTCAGGCCTCAGGGACGGTCAGCCCCAGCATTTT

abundance: -
v_gene: TRBV5-6
d_gene: -
j_gene: TRBJ2-6
CDR3aa: CASSLEGAGANVLTF
CDR3nt: TGTGCCAGCAGCTTGGAGGGGGCTGGGGCCAACGTCCTGACTTTC

abundance: -
v_gene: TRBV5-1
d_gene: -
j_gene: TRBJ1-1
CDR3aa: CASSLAWREGNTEAFF
CDR3nt: TGCGCCAGCAGCTTGGCCTGGCGGGAAGGAAACACTGAAGCTTTCTTT

abundance: -
v_gene: TRBV11-2
d_gene: -
j_gene: TRBJ2-7
CDR3aa: CASSREREVYEQYF
CDR3nt: TGTGCCAGCAGCCGTGAACGCGAGGTCTACGAGCAGTACTTC

abundance: -
v_gene: TRBV14
d_gene: -
j_gene: TRBJ2-7
CDR3aa: CASSQNTQGSIPYEQYF
CDR3nt: TGTGCCAGCAGCCAGAACACTCAGGGATCAATCCCGTACGAGCAGTACTTC

abundance: -
v_gene: TRBV19
d_gene: TRBD1
j_gene: TRBJ1-1
CDR3aa: CASSDLLRGDTEAFF
CDR3nt: TGTGCCAGTAGTGACCTTCTCAGGGGGGACACTGAAGCTTTCTTT

abundance: -
v_gene: TRBV5-1
d_gene: -
j_gene: TRBJ1-6
CDR3aa: CASSLGFSPLHF
CDR3nt: TGCGCCAGCAGCTTGGGGTTTTCACCCCTCCACTTT

abundance: -
v_gene: TRBV6-5
d_gene: TRBD2
j_gene: TRBJ2-2
CDR3aa: CASSYEASGTGELFF
CDR3nt: TGTGCCAGCAGTTACGAAGCTAGCGGCACCGGGGAGCTGTTTTTT

abundance: -
v_gene: TRBV11-2
d_gene: -
j_gene: TRBJ2-1
CDR3aa: CASSLGARSSYNEQFF
CDR3nt: TGTGCCAGCAGCTTAGGTGCCAGGAGCTCCTACAATGAGCAGTTCTTC

abundance: -
v_gene: TRBV28
d_gene: TRBD1
j_gene: TRBJ1-1
CDR3aa: CASRGDSGISEAFF
CDR3nt: TGTGCCAGCAGGGGGGACAGTGGAATCTCTGAAGCTTTCTTT

abundance: -
v_gene: TRBV9
d_gene: -
j_gene: TRBJ1-2
CDR3aa: CASTEGGAIPGNYGYTF
CDR3nt: TGTGCCAGCACCGAGGGGGGGGCGATTCCTGGGAACTATGGCTACACCTTC

abundance: -
v_gene: TRBV7-2
d_gene: TRBD1
j_gene: TRBJ1-1
CDR3aa: CASSPRGGQGTEAFF
CDR3nt: TGTGCCAGCAGCCCTCGAGGAGGACAGGGGACTGAAGCTTTCTTT

abundance: once
v_gene: TRBV7-2
d_gene: -
j_gene: TRBJ1-5
CDR3aa: CASSPEFSNQPQHF
CDR3nt: TGTGCCAGCAGCCCAGAGTTTAGCAATCAGCCCCAGCATTTT

abundance: -
v_gene: TRBV5-4
d_gene: -
j_gene: TRBJ2-3
CDR3aa: CASSRDSTDTQYF
CDR3nt: TGTGCCAGCAGCCGAGACAGCACAGATACGCAGTATTTT

abundance: -
v_gene: TRBV3-1/TRBV3-2
d_gene: -
j_gene: TRBJ1-3
CDR3aa: CASSLPGSGNTIYF
CDR3nt: TGTGCCAGCAGCCTCCCAGGGTCCGGAAACACCATATATTTT

abundance: few
v_gene: TRBV11-1
d_gene: -
j_gene: TRBJ1-1
CDR3aa: CASSLRGTFTDTEAFF
CDR3nt: TGTGCCAGCAGCTTACGGGGAACTTTTACAGACACTGAAGCTTTCTTT

abundance: -
v_gene: TRBV2
d_gene: TRBD1
j_gene: TRBJ1-4
CDR3aa: CASTRDRGPDEKLFF
CDR3nt: TGTGCCAGCACCCGGGACAGGGGGCCGGATGAAAAACTGTTTTTT